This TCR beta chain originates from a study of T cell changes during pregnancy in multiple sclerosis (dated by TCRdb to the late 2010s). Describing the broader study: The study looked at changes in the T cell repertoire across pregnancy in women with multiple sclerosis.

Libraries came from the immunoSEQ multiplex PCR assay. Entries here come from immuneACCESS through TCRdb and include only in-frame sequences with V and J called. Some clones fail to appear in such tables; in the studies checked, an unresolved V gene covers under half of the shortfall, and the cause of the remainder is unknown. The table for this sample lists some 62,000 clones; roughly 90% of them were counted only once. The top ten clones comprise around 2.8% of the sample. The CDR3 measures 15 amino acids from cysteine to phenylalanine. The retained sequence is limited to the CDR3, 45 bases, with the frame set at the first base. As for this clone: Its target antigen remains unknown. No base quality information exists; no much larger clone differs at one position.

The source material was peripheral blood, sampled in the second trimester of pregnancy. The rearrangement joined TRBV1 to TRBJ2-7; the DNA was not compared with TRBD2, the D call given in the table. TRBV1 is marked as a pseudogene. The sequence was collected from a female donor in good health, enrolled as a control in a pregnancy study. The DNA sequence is TGCACCAGCAGCCACGCGGGACTAGCGGGGGACGAGCAGTACTTC. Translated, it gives CTSSHAGLAGDEQYF.